Many counts were recorded for the clone carrying this T cell receptor (beta chain). The antigen is not known. This entry comes from a study of human T cells and chemical hapten exposure. Study summary: Small pooled library volume differences chiefly drove per-sample TCR yield variation.

V was cut by 2 bases and J by 7 bases, with 9 bases left in between. There are 13 residues in the CDR3. CDR1 is SNHLY and CDR2 is FYNNEI in the germline V gene. TCRdb independently ran MiXCR on the RACE reads; one entry per CDR3 protein. The data contain around 380,000 distinct CDR3 sequences, roughly 5% of them singletons. Study observations and caveats: Against controls, expanded TCRs gave rise to significantly more large CDR3 similarity clusters.

Time point indicated: patch test 1, 2 weeks after DPC sensitization. Treatment specified: therapeutic diphenylcyclopropenone sensitization with weekly scalp DPC. Suited to DPC and affected by alopecia, the donors ranged from 18 to 70 years old. This sequence was found in a woman between 45 and 60 years old with alopecia areata. Some clones in this sample may be carry-over from other donors' samples. The sample was whole blood, taken in connection with sensitization to the hapten diphenylcyclopropenone (DPC). The V gene is TRBV2, the J gene TRBJ2-1; TRBD1 might be the D (6 bases). In nucleotides, the CDR3 is TGTGCCAGCAGTGAACTAGGGGGTAATGAGCAGTTCTTC. Protein sequence: CASSELGGNEQFF. The variable domain in full, completed from reference TRBV2 and TRBJ2-1, reads EPEVTQTPSHQVTQMGQEVILRCVPISNHLYFYWYRQILGQKVEFLVSFYNNEISEKSEIFDDQFSVERPDGSNFTLKIRSTKLEDSAMYFCASSELGGNEQFFGPGTRLTVL.